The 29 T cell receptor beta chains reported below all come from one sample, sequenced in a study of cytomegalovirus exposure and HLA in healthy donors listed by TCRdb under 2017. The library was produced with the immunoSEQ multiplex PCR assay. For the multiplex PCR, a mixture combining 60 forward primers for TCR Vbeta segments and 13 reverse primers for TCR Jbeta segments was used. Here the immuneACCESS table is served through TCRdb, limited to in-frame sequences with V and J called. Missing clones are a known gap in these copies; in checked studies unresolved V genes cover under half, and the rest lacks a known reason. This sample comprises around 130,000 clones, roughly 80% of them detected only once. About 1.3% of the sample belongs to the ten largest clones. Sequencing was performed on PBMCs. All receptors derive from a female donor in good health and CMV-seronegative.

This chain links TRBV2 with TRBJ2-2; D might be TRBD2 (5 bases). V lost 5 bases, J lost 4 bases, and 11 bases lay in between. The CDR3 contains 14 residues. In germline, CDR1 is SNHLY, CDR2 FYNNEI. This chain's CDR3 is CASSREAVTGELFF. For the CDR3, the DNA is TGTGCCAGCAGTCGGGAAGCGGTCACCGGGGAGCTGTTTTTT.

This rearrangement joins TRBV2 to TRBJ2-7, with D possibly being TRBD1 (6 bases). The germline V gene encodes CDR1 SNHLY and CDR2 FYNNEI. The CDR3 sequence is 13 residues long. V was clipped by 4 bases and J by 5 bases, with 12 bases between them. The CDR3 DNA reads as TGTGCCAGCAGTGGGCAGGGGAACCACGAGCAGTACTTC. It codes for CASSGQGNHEQYF.

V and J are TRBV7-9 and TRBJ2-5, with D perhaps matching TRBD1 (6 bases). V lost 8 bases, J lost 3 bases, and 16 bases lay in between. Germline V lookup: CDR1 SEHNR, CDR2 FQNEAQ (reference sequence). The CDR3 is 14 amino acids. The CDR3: CASGDNSVKETQYF. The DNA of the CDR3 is TGTGCCAGCGGGGACAATAGCGTAAAAGAGACCCAGTACTTC.

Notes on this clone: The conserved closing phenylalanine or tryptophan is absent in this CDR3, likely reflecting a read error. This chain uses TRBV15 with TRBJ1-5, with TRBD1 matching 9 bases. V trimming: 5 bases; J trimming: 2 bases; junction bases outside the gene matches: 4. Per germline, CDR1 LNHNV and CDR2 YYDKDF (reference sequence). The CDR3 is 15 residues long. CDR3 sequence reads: CATSPQGAGNQPQHV. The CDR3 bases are TGTGCCACCAGCCCACAGGGGGCAGGCAATCAGCCCCAGCATGTT.

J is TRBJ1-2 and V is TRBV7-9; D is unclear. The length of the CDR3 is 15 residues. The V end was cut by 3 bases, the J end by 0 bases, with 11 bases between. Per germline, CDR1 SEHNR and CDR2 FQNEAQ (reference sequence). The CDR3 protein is CASSFLSSANYGYTF. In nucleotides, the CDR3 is TGTGCCAGCAGCTTCCTTTCCAGCGCTAACTATGGCTACACCTTC.

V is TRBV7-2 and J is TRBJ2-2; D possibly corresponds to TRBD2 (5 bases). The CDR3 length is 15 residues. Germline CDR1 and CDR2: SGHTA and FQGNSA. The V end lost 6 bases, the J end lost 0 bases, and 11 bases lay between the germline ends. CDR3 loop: CASREGLPNTGELFF. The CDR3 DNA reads TGTGCCAGCAGAGAAGGACTCCCGAACACCGGGGAGCTGTTTTTT. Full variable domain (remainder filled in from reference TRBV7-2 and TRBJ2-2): GAGVSQSPSNKVTEKGKDVELRCDPISGHTALYWYRQSLGQGLEFLIYFQGNSAPDKSGLPSDRFSAERTGGSVSTLTIQRTQQEDSAVYLCASREGLPNTGELFFGEGSRLTVL.

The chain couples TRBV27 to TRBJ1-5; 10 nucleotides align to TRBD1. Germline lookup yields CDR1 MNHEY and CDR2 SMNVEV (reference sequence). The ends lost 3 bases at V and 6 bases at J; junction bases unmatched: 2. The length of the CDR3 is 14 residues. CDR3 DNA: TGTGCCAGCAGTTTGGGACAGGGGAGTCAGCCCCAGCATTTT. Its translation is CASSLGQGSQPQHF.

DNA for the CDR3: TGTGCCAGCAGTGCCCAGGGCAACTATGGCTACACCTTC. Amino acid sequence: CASSAQGNYGYTF. J is TRBJ1-2 and V is TRBV6-5, with TRBD1 as a possible D gene (5 bases). Trimming took off 5 bases at V and 2 bases at J, with 9 bases between the two ends. The CDR3 runs to 13 residues. In germline, CDR1 is MNHEY, CDR2 SVGAGI.

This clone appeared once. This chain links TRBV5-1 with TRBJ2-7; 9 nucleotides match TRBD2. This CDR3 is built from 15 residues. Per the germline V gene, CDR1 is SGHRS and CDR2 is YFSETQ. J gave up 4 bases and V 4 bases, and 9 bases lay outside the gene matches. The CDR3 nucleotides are TGCGCCAGCAGCAAAACTAGCGGGCGAACATACGAGCAGTACTTC. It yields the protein CASSKTSGRTYEQYF. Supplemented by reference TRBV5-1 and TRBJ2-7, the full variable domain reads KAGVTQTPRYLIKTRGQQVTLSCSPISGHRSVSWYQQTPGQGLQFLFEYFSETQRNKGNFPGRFSGRQFSNSRSEMNVSTLELGDSALYLCASSKTSGRTYEQYFGPGTRLTVT.

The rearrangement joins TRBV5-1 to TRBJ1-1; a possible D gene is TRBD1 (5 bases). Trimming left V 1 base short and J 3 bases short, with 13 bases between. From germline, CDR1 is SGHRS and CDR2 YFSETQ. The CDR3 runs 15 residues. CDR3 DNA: TGCGCCAGCAGCTTGAGATCCGGAGGGGACACTGAAGCTTTCTTT. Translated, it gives CASSLRSGGDTEAFF.

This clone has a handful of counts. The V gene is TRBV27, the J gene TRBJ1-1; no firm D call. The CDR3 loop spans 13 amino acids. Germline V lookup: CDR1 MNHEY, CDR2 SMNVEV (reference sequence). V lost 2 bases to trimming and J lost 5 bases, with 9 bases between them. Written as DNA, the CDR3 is TGTGCCAGCAGTTTAATGGCCGGGACTGAAGCTTTCTTT. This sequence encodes CASSLMAGTEAFF.

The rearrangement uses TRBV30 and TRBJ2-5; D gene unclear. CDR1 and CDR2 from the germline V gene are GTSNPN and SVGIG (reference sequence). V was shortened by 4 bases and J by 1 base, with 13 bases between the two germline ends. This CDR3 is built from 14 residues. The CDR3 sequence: CAWNSLGGQETQYF. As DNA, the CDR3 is TGTGCCTGGAATTCACTCGGCGGCCAAGAGACCCAGTACTTC.

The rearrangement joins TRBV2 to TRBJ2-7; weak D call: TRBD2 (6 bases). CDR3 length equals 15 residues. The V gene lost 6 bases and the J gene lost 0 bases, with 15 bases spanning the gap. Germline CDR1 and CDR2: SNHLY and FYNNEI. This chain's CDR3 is CASSKTGGLSYEQYF. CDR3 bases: TGTGCCAGCAGCAAGACCGGGGGTCTCTCCTACGAGCAGTACTTC.

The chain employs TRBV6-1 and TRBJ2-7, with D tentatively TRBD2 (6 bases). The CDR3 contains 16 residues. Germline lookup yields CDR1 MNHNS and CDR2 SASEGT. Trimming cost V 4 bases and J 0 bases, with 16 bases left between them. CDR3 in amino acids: CASSGQGVGSSYEQYF. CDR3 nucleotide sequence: TGTGCCAGCAGTGGACAAGGGGTCGGGAGCTCCTACGAGCAGTACTTC.

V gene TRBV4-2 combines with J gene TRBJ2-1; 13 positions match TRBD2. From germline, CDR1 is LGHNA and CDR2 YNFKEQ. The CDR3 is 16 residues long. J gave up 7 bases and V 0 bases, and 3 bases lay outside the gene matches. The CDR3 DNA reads TGTGCCAGCAGCCAAGAGGGACTAGCGGGATGGAATGAGCAGTTCTTC. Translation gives CASSQEGLAGWNEQFF.

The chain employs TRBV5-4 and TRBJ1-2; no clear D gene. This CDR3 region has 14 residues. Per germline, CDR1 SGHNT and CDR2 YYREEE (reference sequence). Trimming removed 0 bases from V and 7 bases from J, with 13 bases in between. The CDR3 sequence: CASSLAGSGCGYTF. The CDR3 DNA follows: TGTGCCAGCAGCTTGGCGGGGAGCGGCTGTGGCTACACCTTC.

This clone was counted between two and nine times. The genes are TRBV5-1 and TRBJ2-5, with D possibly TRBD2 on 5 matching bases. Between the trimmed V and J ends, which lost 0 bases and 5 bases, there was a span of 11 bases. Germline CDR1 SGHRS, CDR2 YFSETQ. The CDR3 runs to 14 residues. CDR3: CASSLESGWETQYF. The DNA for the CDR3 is TGCGCCAGCAGCTTGGAGTCGGGGTGGGAGACCCAGTACTTC. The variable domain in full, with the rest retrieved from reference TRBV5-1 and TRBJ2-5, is KAGVTQTPRYLIKTRGQQVTLSCSPISGHRSVSWYQQTPGQGLQFLFEYFSETQRNKGNFPGRFSGRQFSNSRSEMNVSTLELGDSALYLCASSLESGWETQYFGPGTRLLVL.

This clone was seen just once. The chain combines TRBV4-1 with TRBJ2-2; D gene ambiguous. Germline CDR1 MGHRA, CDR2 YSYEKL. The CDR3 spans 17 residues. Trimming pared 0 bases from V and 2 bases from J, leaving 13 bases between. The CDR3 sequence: CASSQDGHPDNTGELFF. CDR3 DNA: TGCGCCAGCAGCCAAGACGGTCACCCCGATAACACCGGGGAGCTGTTTTTT.

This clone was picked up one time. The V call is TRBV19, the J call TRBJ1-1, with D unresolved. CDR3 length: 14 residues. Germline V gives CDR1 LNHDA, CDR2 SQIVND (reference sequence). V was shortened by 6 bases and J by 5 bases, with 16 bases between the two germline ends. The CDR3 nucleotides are TGTGCCAGTAGCACATCGGGAGCCGGAACTGAAGCTTTCTTT. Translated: CASSTSGAGTEAFF.

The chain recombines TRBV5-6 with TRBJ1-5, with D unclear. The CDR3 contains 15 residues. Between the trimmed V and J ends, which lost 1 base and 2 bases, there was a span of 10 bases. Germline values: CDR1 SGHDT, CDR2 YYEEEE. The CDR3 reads CASSLIRGGNQPQHF. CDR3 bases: TGTGCCAGCAGCTTGATTCGGGGTGGCAATCAGCCCCAGCATTTT.

The CDR3 DNA reads TGTGCCAGCAGCTTAGGGAGGGGGAGGGGTGGGGCCAACGTCCTGACTTTC. It is translated as CASSLGRGRGGANVLTF. This sequence joins TRBV7-2 and TRBJ2-6; TRBD2 is a possible D gene (7 bases). V gave up 1 base and J gave up 3 bases, with 13 bases separating them. Germline V gives CDR1 SGHTA, CDR2 FQGNSA. The CDR3 is 17 amino acids.

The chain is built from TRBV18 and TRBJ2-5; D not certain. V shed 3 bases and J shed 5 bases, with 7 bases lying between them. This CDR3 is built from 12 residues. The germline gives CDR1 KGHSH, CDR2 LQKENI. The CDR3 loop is CASSPADETQYF. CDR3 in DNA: TGTGCCAGCTCACCCGCGGATGAGACCCAGTACTTC.

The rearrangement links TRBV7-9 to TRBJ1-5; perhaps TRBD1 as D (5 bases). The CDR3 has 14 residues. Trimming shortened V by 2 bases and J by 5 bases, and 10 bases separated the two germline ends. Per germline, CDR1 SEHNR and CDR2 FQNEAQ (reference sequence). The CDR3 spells CASSLKGIDQPQHF. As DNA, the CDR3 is TGTGCCAGCAGCTTAAAGGGGATCGATCAGCCCCAGCATTTT.

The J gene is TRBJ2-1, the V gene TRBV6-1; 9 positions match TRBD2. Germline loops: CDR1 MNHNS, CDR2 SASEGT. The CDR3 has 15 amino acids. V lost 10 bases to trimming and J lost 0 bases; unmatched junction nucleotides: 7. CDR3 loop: CATWNSGSSYNEQFF. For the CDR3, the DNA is TGTGCCACCTGGAATAGCGGGAGCTCCTACAATGAGCAGTTCTTC.

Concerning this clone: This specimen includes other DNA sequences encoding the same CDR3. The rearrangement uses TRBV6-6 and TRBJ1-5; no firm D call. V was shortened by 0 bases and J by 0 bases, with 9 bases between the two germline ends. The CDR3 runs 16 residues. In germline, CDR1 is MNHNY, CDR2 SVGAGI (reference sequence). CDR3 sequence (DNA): TGTGCCAGCAGTTACTCGGGAGCGTATAGCAATCAGCCCCAGCATTTT. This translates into CASSYSGAYSNQPQHF.

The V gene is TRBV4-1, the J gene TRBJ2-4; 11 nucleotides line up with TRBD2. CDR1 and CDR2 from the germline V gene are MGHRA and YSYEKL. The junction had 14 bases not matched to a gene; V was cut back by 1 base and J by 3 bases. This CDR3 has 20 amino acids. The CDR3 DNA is TGCGCCAGCAGCCAAGGAGTAGGGCTAGCGGGAGGTTGGGGCAAAAACATTCAGTACTTC. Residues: CASSQGVGLAGGWGKNIQYF.

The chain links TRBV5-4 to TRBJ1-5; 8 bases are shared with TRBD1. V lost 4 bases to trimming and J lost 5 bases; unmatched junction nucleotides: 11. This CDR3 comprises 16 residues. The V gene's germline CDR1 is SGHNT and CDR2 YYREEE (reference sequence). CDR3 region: CASSPRTGQSHQPQHF. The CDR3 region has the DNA TGTGCCAGCAGCCCAAGGACAGGGCAAAGCCATCAGCCCCAGCATTTT. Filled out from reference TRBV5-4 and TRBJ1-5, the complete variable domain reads ETGVTQSPTHLIKTRGQQVTLRCSSQSGHNTVSWYQQALGQGPQFIFQYYREEENGRGNFPPRFSGLQFPNYSSELNVNALELDDSALYLCASSPRTGQSHQPQHFGDGTRLSIL.

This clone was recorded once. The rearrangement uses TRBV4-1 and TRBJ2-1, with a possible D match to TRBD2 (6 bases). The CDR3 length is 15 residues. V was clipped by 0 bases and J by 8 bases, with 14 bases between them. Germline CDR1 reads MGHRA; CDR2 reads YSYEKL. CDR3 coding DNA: TGCGCCAGCAGCCAAGATGTACGGGAGTGGGATGAGCAGTTCTTC. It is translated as CASSQDVREWDEQFF.

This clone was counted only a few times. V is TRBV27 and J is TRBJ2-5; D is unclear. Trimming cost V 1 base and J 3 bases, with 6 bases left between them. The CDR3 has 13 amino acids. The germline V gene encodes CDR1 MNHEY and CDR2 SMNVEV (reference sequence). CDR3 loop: CASSLWAEETQYF. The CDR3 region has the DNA TGTGCCAGCAGTTTATGGGCCGAAGAGACCCAGTACTTC.